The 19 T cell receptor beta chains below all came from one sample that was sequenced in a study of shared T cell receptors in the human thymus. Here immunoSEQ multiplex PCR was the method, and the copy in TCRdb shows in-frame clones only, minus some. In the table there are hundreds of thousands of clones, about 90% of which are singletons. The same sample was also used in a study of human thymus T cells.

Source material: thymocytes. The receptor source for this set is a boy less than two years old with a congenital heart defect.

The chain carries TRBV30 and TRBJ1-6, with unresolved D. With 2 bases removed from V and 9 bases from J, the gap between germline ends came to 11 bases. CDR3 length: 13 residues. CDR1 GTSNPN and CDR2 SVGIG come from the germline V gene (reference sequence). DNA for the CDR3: TGTGCCTGGAGTTGCGGAGGGTCTTCACCCCTCCACTTT. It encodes CAWSCGGSSPLHF.

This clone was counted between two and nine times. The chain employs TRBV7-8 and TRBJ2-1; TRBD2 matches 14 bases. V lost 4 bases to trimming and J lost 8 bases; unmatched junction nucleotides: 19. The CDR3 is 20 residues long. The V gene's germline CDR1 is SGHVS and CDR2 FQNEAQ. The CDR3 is CASSSHTPGTSGSAFDEQFF. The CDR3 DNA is TGTGCCAGCAGCTCCCATACCCCCGGGACTAGCGGGAGTGCTTTCGATGAGCAGTTCTTC.

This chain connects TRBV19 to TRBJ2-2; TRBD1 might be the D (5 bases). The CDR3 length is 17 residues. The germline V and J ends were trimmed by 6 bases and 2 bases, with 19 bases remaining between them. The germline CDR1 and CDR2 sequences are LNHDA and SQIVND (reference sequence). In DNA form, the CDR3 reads TGTGCCAGTAGCCCATCTTCGGCGACAGATAACACCGGGGAGCTGTTTTTT. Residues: CASSPSSATDNTGELFF.

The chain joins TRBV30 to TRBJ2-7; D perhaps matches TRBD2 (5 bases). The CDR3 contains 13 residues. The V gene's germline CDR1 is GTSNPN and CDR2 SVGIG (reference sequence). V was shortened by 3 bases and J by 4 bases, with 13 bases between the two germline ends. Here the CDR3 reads CAWRVPEAYEQYF. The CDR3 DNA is TGTGCCTGGAGGGTACCGGAGGCTTACGAGCAGTACTTC.

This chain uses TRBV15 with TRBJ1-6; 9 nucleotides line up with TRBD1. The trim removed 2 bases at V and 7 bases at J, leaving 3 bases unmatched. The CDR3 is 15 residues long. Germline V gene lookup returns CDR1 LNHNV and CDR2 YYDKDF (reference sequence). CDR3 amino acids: CATSRLGQGNSPLHF. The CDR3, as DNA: TGTGCCACCAGCAGATTGGGACAGGGCAATTCACCCCTCCACTTT.

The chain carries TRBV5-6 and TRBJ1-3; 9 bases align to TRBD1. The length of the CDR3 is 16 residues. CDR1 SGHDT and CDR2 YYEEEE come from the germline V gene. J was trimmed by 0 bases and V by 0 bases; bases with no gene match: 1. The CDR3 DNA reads TGTGCCAGCAGCTTGGGGGACAGGGACTCTGGAAACACCATATATTTT. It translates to CASSLGDRDSGNTIYF.

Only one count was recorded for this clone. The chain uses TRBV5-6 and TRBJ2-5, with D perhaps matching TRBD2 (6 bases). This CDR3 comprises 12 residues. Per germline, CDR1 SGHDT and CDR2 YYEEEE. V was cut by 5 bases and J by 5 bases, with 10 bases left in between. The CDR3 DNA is TGTGCCAGCAGTTGGAGGGAGGAGACCCAGTACTTC. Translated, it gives CASSWREETQYF.

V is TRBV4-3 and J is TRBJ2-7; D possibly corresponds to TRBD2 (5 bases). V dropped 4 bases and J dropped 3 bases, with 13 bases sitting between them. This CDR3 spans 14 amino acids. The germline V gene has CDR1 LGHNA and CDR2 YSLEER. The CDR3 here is CASSRRTGNYEQYF. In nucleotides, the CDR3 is TGCGCCAGCAGCCGGAGGACGGGGAACTACGAGCAGTACTTC.

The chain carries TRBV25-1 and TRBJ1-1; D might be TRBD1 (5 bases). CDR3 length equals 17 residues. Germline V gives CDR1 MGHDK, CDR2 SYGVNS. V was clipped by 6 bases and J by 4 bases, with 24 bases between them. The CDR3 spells CASRGTLPLWGGTEAFF. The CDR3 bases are TGTGCCAGCAGGGGAACGCTTCCCTTGTGGGGCGGCACTGAAGCTTTCTTT.

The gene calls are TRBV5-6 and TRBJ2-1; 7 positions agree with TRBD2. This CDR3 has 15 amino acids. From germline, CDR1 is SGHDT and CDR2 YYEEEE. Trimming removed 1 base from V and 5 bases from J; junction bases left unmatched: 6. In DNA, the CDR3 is TGTGCCAGCAGCTTGCCAATCGCGGGAGACAATGAGCAGTTCTTC. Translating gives CASSLPIAGDNEQFF. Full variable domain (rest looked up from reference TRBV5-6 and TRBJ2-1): DAGVTQSPTHLIKTRGQQVTLRCSPKSGHDTVSWYQQALGQGPQFIFQYYEEEERQRGNFPDRFSGHQFPNYSSELNVNALLLGDSALYLCASSLPIAGDNEQFFGPGTRLTVL.

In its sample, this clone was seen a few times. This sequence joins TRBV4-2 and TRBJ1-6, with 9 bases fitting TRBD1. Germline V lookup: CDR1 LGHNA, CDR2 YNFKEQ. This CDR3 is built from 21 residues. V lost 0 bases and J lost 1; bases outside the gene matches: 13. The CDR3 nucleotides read TGTGCCAGCAGCCAAGATCTGAAGACAGGGGGAAAAGGGTCCTATAATTCACCCCTCCACTTT. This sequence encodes CASSQDLKTGGKGSYNSPLHF.

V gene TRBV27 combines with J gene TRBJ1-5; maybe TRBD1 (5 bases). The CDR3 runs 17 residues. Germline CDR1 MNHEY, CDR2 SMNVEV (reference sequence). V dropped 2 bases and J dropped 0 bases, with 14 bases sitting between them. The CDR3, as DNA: TGTGCCAGCAGTTTAAGAAAACAGGAAAATAGCAATCAGCCCCAGCATTTT. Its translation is CASSLRKQENSNQPQHF.

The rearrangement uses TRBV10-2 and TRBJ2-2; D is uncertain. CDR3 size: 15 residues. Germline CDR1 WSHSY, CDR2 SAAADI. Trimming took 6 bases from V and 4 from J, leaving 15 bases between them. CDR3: CASRHTRRSTGELFF. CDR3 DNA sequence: TGCGCCAGCAGACATACTCGTCGGAGCACCGGGGAGCTGTTTTTT.

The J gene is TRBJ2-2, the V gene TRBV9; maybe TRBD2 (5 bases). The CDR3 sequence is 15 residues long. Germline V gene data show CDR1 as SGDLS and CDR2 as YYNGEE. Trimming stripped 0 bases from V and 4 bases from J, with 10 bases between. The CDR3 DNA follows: TGTGCCAGCAGCGTAGCCAGCGGAATCACCGGGGAGCTGTTTTTT. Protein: CASSVASGITGELFF.

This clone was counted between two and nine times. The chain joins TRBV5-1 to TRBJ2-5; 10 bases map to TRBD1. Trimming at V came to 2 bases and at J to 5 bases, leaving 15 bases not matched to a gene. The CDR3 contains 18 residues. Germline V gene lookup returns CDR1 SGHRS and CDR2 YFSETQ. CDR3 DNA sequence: TGCGCCAGCAGCTTAAAATGTCTCGGGACAGGGGTCCGCGAGACCCAGTACTTC. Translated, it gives CASSLKCLGTGVRETQYF.

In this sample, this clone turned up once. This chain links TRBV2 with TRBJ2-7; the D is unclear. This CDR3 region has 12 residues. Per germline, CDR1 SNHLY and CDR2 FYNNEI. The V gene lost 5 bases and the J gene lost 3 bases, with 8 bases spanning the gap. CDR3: CASSSRDYEQYF. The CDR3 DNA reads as TGTGCCAGCAGTTCGAGAGACTACGAGCAGTACTTC.

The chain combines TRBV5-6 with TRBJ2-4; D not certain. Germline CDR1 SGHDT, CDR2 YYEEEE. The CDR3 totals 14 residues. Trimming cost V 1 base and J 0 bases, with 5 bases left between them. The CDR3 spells CASSLRGAKNIQYF. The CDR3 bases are TGTGCCAGCAGCTTGAGAGGAGCCAAAAACATTCAGTACTTC.

CDR3 loop: CASSQGASMNTEAFF. CDR3 nucleotide sequence: TGCGCCAGCAGCCAAGGTGCCAGTATGAACACTGAAGCTTTCTTT. The V gene is TRBV4-1, the J gene TRBJ1-1, with no clear D. Germline assignment: CDR1 MGHRA and CDR2 YSYEKL. This CDR3 comprises 15 residues. Trimming stripped 1 base from V and 0 bases from J, with 9 bases between.

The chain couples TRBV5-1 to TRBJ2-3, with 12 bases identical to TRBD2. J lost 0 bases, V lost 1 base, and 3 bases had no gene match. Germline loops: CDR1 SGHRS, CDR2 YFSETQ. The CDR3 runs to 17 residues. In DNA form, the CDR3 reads TGCGCCAGCAGCTTGTTAGGGACTAGCGGGAGCACAGATACGCAGTATTTT. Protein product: CASSLLGTSGSTDTQYF. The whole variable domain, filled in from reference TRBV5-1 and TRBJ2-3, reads KAGVTQTPRYLIKTRGQQVTLSCSPISGHRSVSWYQQTPGQGLQFLFEYFSETQRNKGNFPGRFSGRQFSNSRSEMNVSTLELGDSALYLCASSLLGTSGSTDTQYFGPGTRLTVL.